This TCR beta chain was documented in a study of cytotoxic CD8 clonotypes in ibrutinib-treated CLL. The wider study: Following treatment for a median roughly twelve months, range 6 to 36, response samples were then taken. Averaging across samples gave approximately 270,000 productive templates and about 94,000 productive rearrangements.

The targeted sequencing depth was 1 in 200,000 to 1 in 1 million T cells. TCRdb keeps only in-frame clones here, not all; method: immunoSEQ multiplex PCR. This sample carries about 130,000 clones, roughly 83% of them seen once, and the ten largest clones take around 13%. A word on this clone: Its antigen is as yet unknown.

Germline V gives CDR1 LGHNA, CDR2 YSLEER. V was pared by 1 base and J by 6 bases, with 5 bases of the junction left unmatched. The CDR3 has 16 amino acids. Study conclusions and caveats: Clonality climbed at ibrutinib response, then dropped toward baseline at progression.

Here the sequenced sample was PBMCs, taken after 12 months of ibrutinib treatment. The chain links TRBV4-3 to TRBJ1-4, with 10 bases identical to TRBD1. The TCR originated in a human donor with chronic lymphocytic leukemia. In DNA, the CDR3 is TGCGCCAGCAGCCAAGGTTATGGGACAGGGGATGAAAAACTGTTTTTT. Its translation is CASSQGYGTGDEKLFF.